A single sample is the source of the 14 T cell receptor beta chains below, sequenced in a study of blood T cell repertoires in COVID-19. Libraries were prepared by immunoSEQ multiplex PCR; TCRdb keeps only in-frame clonotypes and omits some of them. This table has around 160,000 clones, around 85% appearing once. What was sequenced was peripheral blood. The receptor source for this set is a woman aged 40 to 50 with active or convalescent COVID-19.

The table lists this clone with a count of one. V gene TRBV5-6 combines with J gene TRBJ1-2; D remains unclear. Per the germline V gene, CDR1 is SGHDT and CDR2 is YYEEEE. V dropped 1 base and J dropped 4 bases, with 11 bases sitting between them. CDR3 length: 14 residues. The CDR3 reads CASSLTTTSYGYTF. CDR3 nucleotides: TGTGCCAGCAGCTTGACGACTACCAGCTATGGCTACACCTTC. The variable domain in full, with the rest retrieved from reference TRBV5-6 and TRBJ1-2, is DAGVTQSPTHLIKTRGQQVTLRCSPKSGHDTVSWYQQALGQGPQFIFQYYEEEERQRGNFPDRFSGHQFPNYSSELNVNALLLGDSALYLCASSLTTTSYGYTFGSGTRLTVV.

The rearrangement uses TRBV19 and TRBJ2-2; 7 nucleotides match TRBD1. In germline, CDR1 is LNHDA, CDR2 SQIVND (reference sequence). The CDR3 loop spans 15 amino acids. V was pared by 8 bases and J by 1 base, with 7 bases of the junction left unmatched. This chain's CDR3 is CASYAGTENTGELFF. The DNA for the CDR3 is TGTGCCAGTTATGCCGGGACAGAGAACACCGGGGAGCTGTTTTTT.

This clone was recorded once. V gene TRBV5-5 combines with J gene TRBJ2-1; TRBD2 might be the D (6 bases). The CDR3 sequence is 19 residues long. Trimming cost V 0 bases and J 0 bases, with 19 bases left between them. From germline, CDR1 is SGHKS and CDR2 YYEKEE (reference sequence). CDR3 residues: CASSLVPPGAGSSYNEQFF. As DNA, the CDR3 is TGTGCCAGCAGCTTGGTGCCCCCTGGGGCGGGGAGCTCCTACAATGAGCAGTTCTTC.

DNA of the CDR3: TGTGCCATCAGTTTCACGGGACAGCCGAACACTGAAGCTTTCTTT. Its translation: CAISFTGQPNTEAFF. The chain has TRBV10-3 and TRBJ1-1; 7 bases agree with TRBD1. Losses at the gene ends were 5 bases for V and 1 base for J; bases not matched to a gene: 7. CDR1 and CDR2 from the germline V gene are ENHRY and SYGVKD. There are 15 residues in the CDR3.

This chain links TRBV18 with TRBJ1-1, with a possible D match to TRBD1 (6 bases). The V gene's germline CDR1 is KGHSH and CDR2 LQKENI. Trimming cost V 4 bases and J 1 base, with 16 bases left between them. The CDR3 extends over 16 amino acids. The CDR3 nucleotides are TGTGCCAGCTCACTTCCTTTGGGCAGGGGGAACACTGAAGCTTTCTTT. This translates into CASSLPLGRGNTEAFF.

The rearrangement joins TRBV5-1 to TRBJ2-2; 9 nucleotides line up with TRBD1. This CDR3 is 16 amino acids long. Germline CDR1 SGHRS, CDR2 YFSETQ. With V trimmed by 3 bases and J by 6 bases, 9 bases remained unmatched. CDR3 nucleotide sequence: TGCGCCAGCAGCTCGGCGACAGGGGGTTTCGCCGGGGAGCTGTTTTTT. It yields the protein CASSSATGGFAGELFF.

This chain joins TRBV28 and TRBJ1-2; D is possibly TRBD1 (6 bases). V was shortened by 3 bases and J by 4 bases, with 21 bases between the two germline ends. From germline, CDR1 is MDHEN and CDR2 SYDVKM. This CDR3 is 17 amino acids long. The DNA of the CDR3 is TGTGCCAGCAGTTTTGTCAGGGTAACAGGGATGGGCTATGGCTACACCTTC. Translation gives CASSFVRVTGMGYGYTF.

The gene calls are TRBV7-9 and TRBJ1-2; D is unresolved. CDR1 is SEHNR, CDR2 FQNEAQ, per germline (reference sequence). V lost 7 bases to trimming and J lost 3 bases, with 12 bases between them. CDR3 length equals 13 residues. This CDR3 reads CASTEALDYGYTF. In nucleotides, the CDR3 is TGTGCCAGCACCGAAGCCCTCGACTATGGCTACACCTTC.

V and J are TRBV6-5 and TRBJ1-5, with a possible D match to TRBD1 (5 bases). The CDR3 sequence is 15 residues long. V gave up 4 bases and J gave up 0 bases, with 10 bases separating them. CDR1 MNHEY and CDR2 SVGAGI come from the germline V gene. CDR3 sequence reads: CASSLQANSNQPQHF. The CDR3, as DNA: TGTGCCAGCAGTTTACAGGCAAATAGCAATCAGCCCCAGCATTTT.

The chain is built from TRBV11-2 and TRBJ2-7; weak D call: TRBD2 (5 bases). The CDR3 runs to 13 residues. The germline gives CDR1 SGHAT, CDR2 FQNNGV. V lost 5 bases, J lost 3 bases, and 11 bases lay in between. CDR3 in amino acids: CASSPIGSYEQYF. The DNA for the CDR3 is TGTGCCAGCAGCCCCATTGGGAGCTACGAGCAGTACTTC.

The V and J genes are TRBV5-1 and TRBJ1-4, with D tentatively TRBD1 (5 bases). The V end lost 6 bases, the J end lost 4 bases, and 13 bases lay between the germline ends. The V gene's germline CDR1 is SGHRS and CDR2 YFSETQ. CDR3 length: 14 residues. CDR3 DNA: TGCGCCAGCACCGGGGGACGGCTTAATGAAAAACTGTTTTTT. It encodes CASTGGRLNEKLFF.

The genes are TRBV2 and TRBJ2-4; 10 bases line up with TRBD2. The V gene end was trimmed by 2 bases and the J gene end by 7 bases; junction bases not matched to a gene: 2. Germline CDR1 reads SNHLY; CDR2 reads FYNNEI. This CDR3 has 14 amino acids. The CDR3 DNA reads TGTGCCAGCAGTGAAATGACTAGCGGGAACATTCAGTACTTC. It translates to CASSEMTSGNIQYF.

The J gene is TRBJ2-1, the V gene TRBV21-1; the DNA was not compared with TRBD2, the D call given in the table. TRBV21-1 is classified as a pseudogene. The CDR3 spans 17 residues. The CDR3 sequence: CASSKGWSPRVENEQFF. The CDR3 nucleotides read TGTGCCAGCAGCAAAGGGTGGTCTCCGAGGGTGGAAAATGAGCAGTTCTTC.

The chain carries TRBV3-1 (or the pseudogene TRBV3-2) and TRBJ1-4; no reliable D call. Germline V gives CDR1 LGHDT, CDR2 YNNKEL (reference sequence). The CDR3 extends over 16 amino acids. Trimming cost V 4 bases and J 0 bases, with 12 bases left between them. The CDR3 DNA is TGTGCCAGCAGCCTCGCCGGGAGAACAACTAATGAAAAACTGTTTTTT. This codes for CASSLAGRTTNEKLFF.